The source of this TCR beta chain is a study of blood T cells in healthy people across ages (dated by TCRdb to between 2014 and 2016). Turning to the overall study: In model experiments, template switching captured about one uniquely barcoded TCR beta cDNA molecule for every two T cells. Using the same blood draw, the study looked at two additional independent replicas of 1 million unique cDNA reads for two donors, one aged 18 to 30 and the other aged 80 or older. Four age groups were formed from the donors: young (average roughly 15 years), middle-aged (just under 40), aged (under 70) and long-lived (about 80). To track age-related changes in TCR beta repertoire diversity, the study relied on deep sequencing normalized with unique cDNA molecular identifiers.

CDR1 DFQATT and CDR2 SNEGSKA were looked up in the germline V gene (reference sequence). Compared with germline, V lacks 5 bases and J lacks 2 bases; bases without a gene match: 8. The CDR3 numbers 15 residues from cysteine through phenylalanine. The CDR3 DNA has 45 bases and is translated from base 1. Systemically healthy Caucasian individuals from Russia, some 36 in total and aged about 6 to 95 years, were included as donors. Ten milliliters of peripheral blood were drawn from each donor into EDTA-treated Vacutainer tubes. Ficoll-Paque density-gradient centrifugation was used to isolate PBMCs, with at least 7 million per sample. Total RNA was extracted from PBMCs with Trizol reagent, with at least 5.5 micrograms obtained per sample. The percentages of naive CD45RAhigh/CD27high T cells were determined by flow cytometry on a PBMC aliquot from every donor. This clonotype was picked up a small number of times. What this receptor recognizes is not known. No much larger clone is present one base from it, and per-base qualities are unavailable.

Points the paper makes about the study in general: Compared with the aged group, more naive CD4+ T cells, fewer expanded clones and increased TCR diversity were shown by the long-lived group, suggesting age selection. Observed TCR beta diversity per million T cells fell roughly linearly with age, and a significant reduction was already apparent by age roughly 40. Total diversity estimates from one million sequenced T cells were considered lower bounds and underestimates. Because profiling used bulk unsorted PBMCs, naive and antigen-experienced compartments could not be compared conclusively. A strong correlation was found between observed TCR beta diversity and the percentage of naive T cells measured by flow cytometry. Donor CMV infection status was unknown, potentially confounding age-related changes in expanded clonotypes.

Library creation used 5' RACE. This sample was sequenced with an Illumina HiSeq 2500. A second PCR of roughly 7 to 11 cycles was performed with a sample-barcoded 5' primer and a J-beta primer mix. Each TCR beta cDNA molecule received a unique molecular identifier from a template-switch 5' adaptor carrying 12 random nucleotides. At least 2.5 million CDR3-containing paired-end reads were obtained from each sample. All of the RNA was converted into first-strand cDNA using the Mint cDNA synthesis kit, with a TRBC-specific oligonucleotide serving as the primer. Following uracil-DNA glycosylase treatment, a first 18-cycle PCR with universal primers M1SS and BC2_uni_R was performed on all cDNA. For the original study's pipeline: For normalization, 1 million high-quality reads, each with a distinct molecular identifier, were randomly selected from each sample. Instead of being binned into consensus sequences, reads with shared molecular identifiers were discarded. MiTCR, with a Q25 quality threshold and the strictest error-elimination algorithm, was used for CDR3 identification, clonotype clustering and error correction. Lower-bound total TCR beta diversity was estimated with a nonparametric unseen species model using Euler transformation. The raw public data were reprocessed by TCRdb itself: fastp quality trimming at Q25, MiXCR clonotype calling, in-frame beta chains only. CDR3 protein duplicates are merged, each entry listing the most common genes and DNA. V and J calls and clone size were set by TCRdb, not the authors. For this sample the table gives approximately 760,000 distinct CDR3 sequences, of which 25% were detected only once. Around 9.2% of the sample comes from the top ten.

This same sample was also taken into another study, of T cells of mothers and their children. From that second study: Donors were nine systemically healthy Caucasian individuals: three mothers and their six children. cDNA synthesis used all of the extracted RNA, with approximately 1.4 ug of RNA in each 15 ul reaction. In the second PCR, the M1S primer introduced both the sample barcodes and 2-4 random nucleotides. More than 9 million TCR beta CDR3 reads were obtained from each mother, and approximately 3 million reads were obtained from each child. Thymic selection shapes the output of TCR recombination in a similar way in related and unrelated pairs, and inherited differences have a minor effect. Related mother-child pairs always showed normalized repertoire overlap that was slightly higher than in unrelated mother-child pairs, though the difference was never significant. With a sensitivity of about 100 clones per million clonotypes, no persistent microchimeric T cell clones were detected. The study used deep NGS to compare TCR beta repertoires of mothers and children, seeking features distinguishing related mother-child pairs from unrelated individuals. The mean age was approximately 41 +/- 4 years for the mothers and approximately 11 +/- 4 years for the children. After adapter ligation with NEBNext reagents, the libraries were sequenced on Illumina HiSeq 2000 with 100+100 nt paired-end reads. To avoid cross-contamination, the mother libraries and the child libraries were prepared a month apart and sequenced in separate runs. Between roughly 500,000 and 2,100,000 distinct TCR beta clonotypes were identified per donor. Naive TCR beta clonotypes were estimated from low-frequency clonotypes matched to each donor's FACS-determined naive share, without sorting.

The receptor was derived from a boy between 10 and 17 years old in good health. In this chain, TRBV20-1 is recombined with TRBJ2-1; 8 bases in the junction line up with TRBD2. The sequenced sample was blood. The CDR3 protein is CSAPNSGNPYNEQFF. The nucleotides read TGCAGTGCTCCTAATAGCGGGAATCCCTACAATGAGCAGTTCTTC.